This T cell receptor (beta chain) was recorded in a study of STAT5B mutations in CD4+ large granular lymphocyte leukemia. Study in general: Healthy donors showed HLA-associated enrichment of the CDR3 'QG' motif.

Authors' data handling: The detection floor for productive clonotype frequency was 2.59 x 10-5. Using immunoSEQ multiplex PCR, the repertoire was profiled, and TCRdb retains in-frame clones only, with some absent. The V and J calls and clone size were taken over from that table, and D and trimming were inferred from the DNA. This sample has about 48,000 clones; about 70% occur once, and the top ten carry more than 1.5%. CDR1 and CDR2 (germline): SEHNR, FQNEAQ (reference sequence). V shed 3 bases and J shed 7 bases, with 8 bases lying between them. This CDR3 region has 12 residues. Sequences were obtained from CD4+ T cells from blood buffy coats. This clonotype originated in a human donor in good health. The J gene is TRBJ2-3, the V gene TRBV7-9; a weak D match, TRBD2 (5 bases). In DNA, the CDR3 is TGTGCCAGCAGCTTTGAGCGGTATACGCAGTATTTT. Translated: CASSFERYTQYF.